This is a list of T cell receptor beta chains from one sample in a study of blood T cell repertoires in COVID-19. Here immunoSEQ multiplex PCR was the method, and the copy in TCRdb shows in-frame clones only, minus some. The repertoire consists of under 250,000 clones, with about nine tenths occurring once and the leading ten covering around 10%. Specimen: peripheral blood. These receptors were obtained from a man aged 45-65 years with COVID-19, enrolled during active disease. Each CDR3 is given without its conserved first and last residue.

j_call v_call cdr3_aa
TRBJ2-5 TRBV24-1 ATSDFPKDRGTETQY
TRBJ1-4 TRBV5-1 ASSRMPGDEKLF
TRBJ1-1 TRBV6-1 ASSEVRGETRLEAF
TRBJ1-6 TRBV7-2 ASSIGGAENSPLH
TRBJ1-3 TRBV2 ASSAPGGADSGNTIY
TRBJ2-3 TRBV30 AWSPSSGTQY
TRBJ2-3 TRBV24-1 ATSDDRGTDTQY
TRBJ2-6 TRBV7-9 ASSSVSGANVLT
TRBJ1-5 TRBV18 ASSPRGPTGIQPQH
TRBJ2-7 TRBV5-1 ASSSLNYEQY
TRBJ1-1 TRBV25-1 ASSGRRTGNTEAF